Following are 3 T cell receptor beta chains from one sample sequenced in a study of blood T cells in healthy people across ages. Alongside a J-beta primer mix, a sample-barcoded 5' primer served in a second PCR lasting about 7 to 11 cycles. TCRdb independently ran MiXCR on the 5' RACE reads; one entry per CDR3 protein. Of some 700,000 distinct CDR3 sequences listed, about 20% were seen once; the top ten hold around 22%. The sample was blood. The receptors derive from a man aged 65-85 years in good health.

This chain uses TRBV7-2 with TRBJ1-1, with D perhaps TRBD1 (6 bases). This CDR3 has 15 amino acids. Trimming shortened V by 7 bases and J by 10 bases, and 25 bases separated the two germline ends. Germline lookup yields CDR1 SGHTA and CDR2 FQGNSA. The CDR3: CASISIPQGGGGAFF. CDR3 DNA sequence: TGTGCCAGCATCTCCATCCCTCAAGGCGGAGGGGGAGCTTTCTTT.

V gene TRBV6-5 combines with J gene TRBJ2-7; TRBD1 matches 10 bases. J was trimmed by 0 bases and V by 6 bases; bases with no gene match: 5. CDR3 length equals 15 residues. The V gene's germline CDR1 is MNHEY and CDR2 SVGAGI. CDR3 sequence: CASRVGQGLSYEQYF. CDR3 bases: TGTGCCAGCAGGGTGGGACAGGGGCTCTCCTACGAGCAGTACTTC.

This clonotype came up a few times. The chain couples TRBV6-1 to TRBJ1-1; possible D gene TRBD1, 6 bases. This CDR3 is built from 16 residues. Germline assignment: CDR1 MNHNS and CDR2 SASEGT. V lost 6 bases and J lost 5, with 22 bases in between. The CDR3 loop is CASRASVRGGGTEAFF. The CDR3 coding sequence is TGTGCCAGCAGGGCCTCGGTCAGGGGAGGAGGTACTGAAGCTTTCTTT.